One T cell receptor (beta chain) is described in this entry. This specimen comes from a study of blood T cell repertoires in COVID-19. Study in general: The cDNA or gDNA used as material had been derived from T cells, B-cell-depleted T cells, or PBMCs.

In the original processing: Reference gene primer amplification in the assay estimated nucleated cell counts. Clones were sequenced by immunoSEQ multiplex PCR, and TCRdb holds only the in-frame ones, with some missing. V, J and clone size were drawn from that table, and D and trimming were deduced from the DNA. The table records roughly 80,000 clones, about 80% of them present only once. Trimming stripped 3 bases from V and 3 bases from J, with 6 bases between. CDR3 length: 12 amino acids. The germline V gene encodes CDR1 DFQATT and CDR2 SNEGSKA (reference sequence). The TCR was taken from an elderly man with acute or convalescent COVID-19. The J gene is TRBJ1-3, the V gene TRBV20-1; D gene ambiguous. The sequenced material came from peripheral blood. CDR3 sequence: CSASQYGNTIYF. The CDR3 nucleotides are TGCAGTGCTAGTCAGTATGGAAACACCATATATTTT.